Listed below are T cell receptor beta chains from one sample, sequenced in a study of blood T cells in healthy people across ages. One entry per CDR3 protein, called by TCRdb with MiXCR from the 5' RACE reads. The sample shows roughly 560,000 distinct CDR3 sequences, less than 25% of them seen only once. In addition, the sample was reused for a study of T cells of mothers and their children.

The sequenced material came from blood. These receptors were taken from a boy between 5 and 17 years old in good health. Each CDR3 is given with its conserved first and last residue. Each record gives: V gene, CDR3 length, clone size, J gene, D gene, CDR3 DNA, CDR3 protein. The D gene is left open where the match is weak. Rows give clone size only sometimes, using once, few, many, or a class for an expanded clone.

TRBV29-1,15,many,TRBJ2-5,-,TGCAGCGTTGAAGCACCTCCAGGGTACCAAGAGACCCAGTACTTC,CSVEAPPGYQETQYF
TRBV28,14,-,TRBJ2-7,TRBD2,TGTGCCAGCAGTTTAGAGCGGGAGGGTTACGAGCAGTACTTC,CASSLEREGYEQYF
TRBV6-6,16,-,TRBJ1-1,-,TGTGCCAGCAGTTACACACCAGGGGTTATGAACACTGAAGCTTTCTTT,CASSYTPGVMNTEAFF
TRBV5-1,16,-,TRBJ2-3,TRBD2,TGCGCCAGCAGCGTCGCGCCGGGACTAGCTCAGGATCATCAGTATTTT,CASSVAPGLAQDHQYF
TRBV27,17,-,TRBJ2-6,TRBD2,TGTGCCAGCACGGCGCGGGGGAGGGAAGGTGGGGCCAACGTCCTGACTTTC,CASTARGREGGANVLTF
TRBV7-3,13,few,TRBJ2-3,-,TGTGCCAGCAGCCAGGGGCCCGGAGATACGCAGTATTTT,CASSQGPGDTQYF
TRBV13,16,-,TRBJ2-7,-,TGTGCCAGCAGCTCTCCAGGGCTCCAATCCTCCTACGAGCAGTACTTC,CASSSPGLQSSYEQYF
TRBV29-1,15,-,TRBJ1-1,-,TGCAGCGTTGCATACTCCGCTGGAGGGAACACTGAAGCTTTCTTT,CSVAYSAGGNTEAFF
TRBV29-1,15,few,TRBJ2-1,-,TGCAGCGTTGAGAGGAACCTCCTGTCCTACAATGAGCAGTTCTTC,CSVERNLLSYNEQFF
TRBV2,14,few,TRBJ1-2,-,TGTGCCAGCAGTGAACAGGGCTCTCGCTATGGCTACACCTTC,CASSEQGSRYGYTF
TRBV4-1,15,-,TRBJ2-1,TRBD2,TGCGCCAGCAGCCATATAGCGGGAGCCTACAATGAGCAGTTCTTC,CASSHIAGAYNEQFF
TRBV27,15,few,TRBJ1-6,TRBD1,TGTGCCAGCAGCACCGCCGGACAGGGTAATTCACCCCTCCACTTT,CASSTAGQGNSPLHF
TRBV7-9,16,few,TRBJ1-1,-,TGTGCCAGCAAGGACGGAGTTCGTAGGGAGGCCTCTGAAGCTTTCTTT,CASKDGVRREASEAFF
TRBV6-5,14,-,TRBJ2-5,TRBD1,TGTGCCAGCAGCCAGGGACAGAACCAAGAGACCCAGTACTTC,CASSQGQNQETQYF
TRBV25-1,15,-,TRBJ1-5,-,TGTGCCAGCAGCCAAGATGTTGGCAAAAGGGAGCCCCAGCATTTT,CASSQDVGKREPQHF
TRBV7-2,15,-,TRBJ2-1,TRBD2,TGTGCCAGCAGCTTAGTGACTAGCGGGAGGAATGAGCAGTTCTTC,CASSLVTSGRNEQFF
TRBV28,14,few,TRBJ2-1,TRBD2,TGTGCCAGCAGACTGCGGGGGGGGGTCAATGAGCAGTTCTTC,CASRLRGGVNEQFF
TRBV13,16,few,TRBJ2-1,TRBD2,TGTGCCAGCAGCTTACGGGGGCTAGCGGGGGATAATGAGCAGTTCTTC,CASSLRGLAGDNEQFF
TRBV7-6,13,few,TRBJ1-2,-,TGTGCCAGCAGCTTTATGGGGATAGATGGCTACACCTTC,CASSFMGIDGYTF
TRBV2,15,few,TRBJ2-7,TRBD2,TGTGCCATCGAACGTATAGCGGGCCCTGCCTACGAGCAGTACTTC,CAIERIAGPAYEQYF
TRBV9,12,few,TRBJ2-7,-,TGTGCCAGCAGTGCCACAGGGCTCGAGCAGTACTTC,CASSATGLEQYF
TRBV3-1,12,many,TRBJ2-2,-,TGTGCCAGCAGCCGAGACACCGGGGAGCTGTTTTTT,CASSRDTGELFF
TRBV4-1,17,-,TRBJ2-3,TRBD2,TGCGCCAGCAGCCGAGACACTAGCGGGACGATCACAGATACGCAGTATTTT,CASSRDTSGTITDTQYF
TRBV29-1,11,-,TRBJ2-1,-,TGCAGCGTTGAATCTGGCAATGAGCAGTTCTTC,CSVESGNEQFF
TRBV13,16,few,TRBJ2-4,TRBD2,TGTGCCAGCAGCTTAATGCGGGAGGGCACCAAAAACATTCAGTACTTC,CASSLMREGTKNIQYF
TRBV28,15,-,TRBJ2-7,-,TGTGCCAGCAGTTTGGTCGCCAGGGTGATTGGCGAGCAGTACTTC,CASSLVARVIGEQYF
TRBV20-1,13,-,TRBJ2-7,TRBD1,TGCAGTGTGGGACAGGGGCTTACATACGAGCAGTACTTC,CSVGQGLTYEQYF
TRBV6-5,15,few,TRBJ2-1,-,TGTGCCAGCACCCTAGGGCTAGCCCCCGGCGATGAGCAGTTCTTC,CASTLGLAPGDEQFF
TRBV7-2,14,few,TRBJ2-5,-,TGTGCCAGCAGCTTAGGGGGACAATTGGAGACCCAGTACTTC,CASSLGGQLETQYF
TRBV2,14,-,TRBJ2-7,-,TGTGCCAGACAAGTGTTACAGTATACCTACGAGCAGTACTTC,CARQVLQYTYEQYF
TRBV7-2,13,few,TRBJ1-2,TRBD1,TGTGCCAGCAGCGTGACAGGGTTGGATGGCTACACCTTC,CASSVTGLDGYTF
TRBV7-2,15,-,TRBJ2-1,-,TGTGCCAGCAGCTTAAAGGGGCAGGGGATAAGGGAGCAGTTCTTC,CASSLKGQGIREQFF
TRBV5-1,14,few,TRBJ2-1,-,TGCGCCAGCAGCTTGGTGGCAGGGGACAATGAGCAGTTCTTC,CASSLVAGDNEQFF
TRBV28,15,-,TRBJ1-2,TRBD1,TGTGCCAGCAGGACCCTGTGGCAGGGGGTATATGGCTACACCTTC,CASRTLWQGVYGYTF
TRBV29-1,13,few,TRBJ2-7,-,TGCAGCGTTGAAGGGACAGTCTCCTACGAGCAGTACTTC,CSVEGTVSYEQYF
TRBV4-3,15,many,TRBJ1-1,-,TGCGCCAGCAGCCAAGACCGATGGCTGAACACTGAAGCTTTCTTT,CASSQDRWLNTEAFF
TRBV10-3,13,few,TRBJ2-7,-,TGTGCCATCAGTGAAGGGGCCAACTACGAGCAGTACTTC,CAISEGANYEQYF
TRBV20-1,12,-,TRBJ2-1,-,TGCAGTGCTAGAGAAGGGAGAGATGAGCAGTTCTTC,CSAREGRDEQFF
TRBV3-1,16,many,TRBJ2-1,TRBD2,TGTGCCAGCAGCCCTACTAGCGGAGGCTCCTACAATGAGCAGTTCTTC,CASSPTSGGSYNEQFF
TRBV20-1,15,many,TRBJ2-5,TRBD2,TGCAGTGCTAGAAGCCTAGCGGGGAGGGGAGAGACCCAGTACTTC,CSARSLAGRGETQYF
TRBV27,17,-,TRBJ2-3,-,TGTGCCAGCAGTTTATCCGGTGCTTTCTTTAGCACAGATACGCAGTATTTT,CASSLSGAFFSTDTQYF
TRBV18,15,-,TRBJ2-1,TRBD1,TGTGCCAGCTCCGCCGGGACAGGGTCCCACAATGAGCAGTTCTTC,CASSAGTGSHNEQFF
TRBV24-1,16,few,TRBJ2-1,TRBD2,TGTGCCACCAGTGTTAGCGGGGGCCGATCCTACAATGAGCAGTTCTTC,CATSVSGGRSYNEQFF
TRBV7-8,11,few,TRBJ2-1,-,TGTGCCAGCAGCTTTTCGGTTGAGCAGTTCTTC,CASSFSVEQFF
TRBV4-1,15,-,TRBJ1-2,-,TGCGCCAGCAGCCCAGACCCAGGGGCGTTCTATGGCTACACCTTC,CASSPDPGAFYGYTF
TRBV4-2,16,few,TRBJ1-4,TRBD1,TGTGCCAGCAGCCCCCAGCCGGGACAGGGGAATGAAAAACTGTTTTTT,CASSPQPGQGNEKLFF
TRBV29-1,14,-,TRBJ2-1,TRBD1,TGCAGCGTCGCCGGGACAGTTACCTACAATGAGCAGTTCTTC,CSVAGTVTYNEQFF
TRBV7-2,15,-,TRBJ2-2,TRBD1,TGTGCCGGCAGCTTAGACGGGACAGGGGGCGGGGTGCTGTTTTTT,CAGSLDGTGGGVLFF
TRBV29-1,14,few,TRBJ2-7,-,TGCAGCGTTGAAGTCGAGCAGGGGATCCACGAGCAGTACTTC,CSVEVEQGIHEQYF
TRBV18,17,-,TRBJ2-3,TRBD2,TGTGCCAGCTCACCAGCGGGACTAGCGGGAGCAACACATACGCAGTATTTT,CASSPAGLAGATHTQYF
TRBV19,14,-,TRBJ1-1,-,TGTGCCAGTAGTATAACGTGGGTGAACACTGAAGCTTTCTTT,CASSITWVNTEAFF
TRBV15,19,-,TRBJ2-3,-,TGTGCCACCAGCAGAGATGGGCGGGCCAAGGGTATGAGTACAGATACGCAGTATTTT,CATSRDGRAKGMSTDTQYF